Sequencing of this T cell receptor (beta chain) was carried out in a study of blood T cell repertoires in COVID-19. The overall study: Some COVID-19 samples were acute and others convalescent; all came from the United States, Italy and Spain. T cells, B-cell-depleted T cells, or PBMCs provided the cDNA or gDNA that served as material.

This CDR3 has 15 residues. Germline V gene sequence: CDR1 LGHDT, CDR2 YNNKEL (reference sequence). V lost 1 base and J 4 bases, leaving 14 bases between the germline ends. Original data processing: Reference gene primer amplification in the assay estimated nucleated cell counts. Some clones are missing from TCRdb's copy, which holds only in-frame ones; the method was immunoSEQ multiplex PCR. Clonal size and the V and J genes are those of that table, whereas D and trimming came from the DNA. The repertoire has more than 90,000 clones, 70% to 85% of them found once; the top ten carry under 3%. The chain uses TRBV3-1 (or the pseudogene TRBV3-2) and TRBJ2-7; D is perhaps TRBD1 (6 bases). The source of this sequence is a man in his fifties with acute or convalescent COVID-19. The sequenced sample consisted of peripheral blood. The CDR3 sequence is CASSQVTRGRYEQYF. CDR3 in DNA: TGTGCCAGCAGCCAAGTAACAAGGGGGAGATACGAGCAGTACTTC.